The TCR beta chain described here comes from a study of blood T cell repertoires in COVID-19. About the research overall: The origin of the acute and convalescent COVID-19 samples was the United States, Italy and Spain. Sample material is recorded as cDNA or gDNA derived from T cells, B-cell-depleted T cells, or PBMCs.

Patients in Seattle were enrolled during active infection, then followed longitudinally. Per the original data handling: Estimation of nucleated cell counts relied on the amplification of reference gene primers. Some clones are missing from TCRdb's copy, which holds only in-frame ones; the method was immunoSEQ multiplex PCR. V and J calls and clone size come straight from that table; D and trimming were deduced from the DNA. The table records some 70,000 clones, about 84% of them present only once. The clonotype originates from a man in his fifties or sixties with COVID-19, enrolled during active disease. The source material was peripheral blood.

The CDR3 DNA reads as TGTGCCAGCAGCTTTTCCGACAGGGCCGTCTCTGGAAACACCATATATTTT. Amino acid sequence: CASSFSDRAVSGNTIYF. The chain uses TRBV13 and TRBJ1-3; 7 nucleotides align to TRBD1. The trim removed 3 bases at V and 0 bases at J, leaving 8 bases unmatched. The germline V gene encodes CDR1 PRHDT and CDR2 FYEKMQ (reference sequence). There are 17 residues in the CDR3.